This T cell receptor beta chain was obtained from a study of blood T cell repertoires in COVID-19. Study-level background: The samples span acute and convalescent COVID-19 from the United States, Italy and Spain. The cDNA or gDNA used as material had been derived from T cells, B-cell-depleted T cells, or PBMCs.

Libraries were prepared by immunoSEQ multiplex PCR; TCRdb keeps only in-frame clonotypes and omits some of them. The data hold under 300,000 clones, with approximately 85% observed a single time. Germline V gene data show CDR1 as DFQATT and CDR2 as SNEGSKA (reference sequence). The CDR3 contains 11 residues. Trimming stripped 6 bases from V and 6 bases from J, with 11 bases between. The TCR was taken from a woman aged 55-75 years with active or convalescent COVID-19. The rearrangement joins TRBV20-1 to TRBJ1-2; D is uncertain. The specimen sequenced was peripheral blood. In DNA, the CDR3 is TGCAGTGCGAGCAGGTCCGATGGCTACACCTTC. Protein sequence: CSASRSDGYTF.